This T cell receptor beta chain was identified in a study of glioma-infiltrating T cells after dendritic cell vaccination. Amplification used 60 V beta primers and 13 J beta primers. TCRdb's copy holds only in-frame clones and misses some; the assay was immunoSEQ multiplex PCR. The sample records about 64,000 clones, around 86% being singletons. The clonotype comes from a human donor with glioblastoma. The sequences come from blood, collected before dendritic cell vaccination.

The CDR3 loop is CASRSGLRTDTQYF. DNA of the CDR3: TGTGCCAGCAGGTCGGGACTCCGCACAGATACGCAGTATTTT. V gene TRBV2 combines with J gene TRBJ2-3; possibly TRBD2 for D (6 bases). Trimming cost V 6 bases and J 1 base, with 11 bases left between them. The V gene's germline CDR1 is SNHLY and CDR2 FYNNEI. The CDR3 is 14 residues long.